Each of the 16 T cell receptor beta chains below was sequenced from the same sample in a study of shared clonotypes between healthy human individuals (dated by TCRdb to the early 2020s). Libraries were constructed by the immunoSEQ multiplex PCR assay. TCRdb limited this immuneACCESS table to in-frame rearrangements with V and J called. A share of clones is missing; checked studies link under half to unresolved V genes, and the rest is unexplained. The sample table records 2,500,000 or so clones; just over 90% of these occur just once. In total, the top ten clones hold roughly 0.14% of the sample. The sample was naive CD4+ T cells sorted from blood. The cell subset or site label for this specimen denotes: CD45RA+ positively selected. The receptors shown here come from a man aged 18 to 29 in good health.

The chain links TRBV5-1 to TRBJ2-7; D gene uncertain. CDR3 length: 14 amino acids. Germline loops: CDR1 SGHRS, CDR2 YFSETQ. Trimming pared 0 bases from V and 3 bases from J, leaving 10 bases between. The CDR3, as DNA: TGCGCCAGCAGCTTGGAGATTAGCAACTACGAGCAGTACTTC. The encoded protein is CASSLEISNYEQYF. Supplemented by reference TRBV5-1 and TRBJ2-7, the full variable domain reads KAGVTQTPRYLIKTRGQQVTLSCSPISGHRSVSWYQQTPGQGLQFLFEYFSETQRNKGNFPGRFSGRQFSNSRSEMNVSTLELGDSALYLCASSLEISNYEQYFGPGTRLTVT.

With regard to this clone: The junction shows a germline mismatch at one end, possibly a read error. This rearrangement joins TRBV11-2 to TRBJ2-4; 8 bases match TRBD1. Germline V gene lookup returns CDR1 SGHAT and CDR2 FQNNGV. The CDR3 contains 16 residues. The CDR3 bases are TGTGCCAGCAGGTTAGGGGTTTTAGGACAGGGAAACATTCAGTACTTC. Translating it yields CASRLGVLGQGNIQYF.

The genes are TRBV27 and TRBJ2-4; 12 bases map to TRBD1. CDR1 and CDR2 from the germline V gene are MNHEY and SMNVEV (reference sequence). The CDR3 covers 14 residues. The trim removed 6 bases at V and 9 bases at J, leaving 6 bases unmatched. The CDR3 DNA reads TGTGCCAGCAGACGGGACAGGGGGCTCTCCATTCAGTACTTC. Its protein is CASRRDRGLSIQYF.

In this sample, this clone turned up once. J is TRBJ2-7 and V is TRBV10-3; 9 bases are shared with TRBD1. Germline V gene data show CDR1 as ENHRY and CDR2 as SYGVKD. This CDR3 has 13 amino acids. Trimming cost V 10 bases and J 2 bases; bases outside gene matches: 6. DNA for the CDR3: TGTGCCACCAAAACAGGGGGCGCCTACGAGCAGTACTTC. This gives the protein CATKTGGAYEQYF.

This chain uses TRBV5-1 with TRBJ1-3; D gene ambiguous. This CDR3 is 16 amino acids long. Trimming took off 0 bases at V and 0 bases at J, with 10 bases between the two ends. Germline V gene lookup returns CDR1 SGHRS and CDR2 YFSETQ. The CDR3 DNA sequence: TGCGCCAGCAGCTTGGGAGGCAGCACCTCTGGAAACACCATATATTTT. Its protein is CASSLGGSTSGNTIYF.

V usage is TRBV5-1 and J usage is TRBJ2-7; D unresolved. V gave up 1 base and J gave up 0 bases, with 11 bases separating them. The CDR3 has 15 amino acids. Germline CDR1 is SGHRS and CDR2 is YFSETQ. The DNA of the CDR3 is TGCGCCAGCAGCTTGACGTTAGGGCGCTCCTACGAGCAGTACTTC. It encodes CASSLTLGRSYEQYF. Looking up the rest from reference TRBV5-1 and TRBJ2-7 gives the full variable domain: KAGVTQTPRYLIKTRGQQVTLSCSPISGHRSVSWYQQTPGQGLQFLFEYFSETQRNKGNFPGRFSGRQFSNSRSEMNVSTLELGDSALYLCASSLTLGRSYEQYFGPGTRLTVT.

This sequence joins TRBV13 and TRBJ2-3; 9 positions agree with TRBD2. From germline, CDR1 is PRHDT and CDR2 FYEKMQ (reference sequence). With V trimmed by 8 bases and J by 1 base, 19 bases remained unmatched. The CDR3 runs 19 residues. The CDR3 here is CASRRGGVAGAGGTDTQYF. The CDR3 DNA is TGTGCCAGCCGCCGGGGAGGGGTAGCGGGGGCCGGGGGCACAGATACGCAGTATTTT.

The gene calls are TRBV5-8 and TRBJ2-1; D tentatively fits TRBD1 or TRBD2 (5 bases each). Germline assignment: CDR1 SGHTS and CDR2 YDEGEE. Between the trimmed V and J ends, which lost 4 bases and 4 bases, there was a span of 15 bases. The length of the CDR3 is 15 residues. The DNA for the CDR3 is TGTGCCAGCAGCAAAATGGGACGAACGTACAATGAGCAGTTCTTC. Its protein product is CASSKMGRTYNEQFF.

This sequence joins TRBV5-1 and TRBJ2-1; TRBD2 might be the D (5 bases). V lost 0 bases, J lost 2 bases, and 12 bases lay in between. Looked up from germline, CDR1 is SGHRS and CDR2 is YFSETQ. This CDR3 has 16 amino acids. In DNA, the CDR3 is TGCGCCAGCAGCTTGGCAATCGGGGTTCCCTACAATGAGCAGTTCTTC. This sequence encodes CASSLAIGVPYNEQFF.

The chain recombines TRBV10-3 with TRBJ2-1; 7 bases fit TRBD1. J lost 6 bases, V lost 6 bases, and 5 bases had no gene match. Germline V lookup: CDR1 ENHRY, CDR2 SYGVKD. The CDR3 runs 13 residues. The DNA for the CDR3 is TGTGCCATCAGCTTCACAGGGGTCAATGAGCAGTTCTTC. It is translated as CAISFTGVNEQFF.

V and J are TRBV5-4 and TRBJ2-1, with no clear D. This CDR3 comprises 16 residues. The V gene lost 0 bases and the J gene lost 7 bases, with 17 bases spanning the gap. Germline V gene lookup returns CDR1 SGHNT and CDR2 YYREEE (reference sequence). The DNA for the CDR3 is TGTGCCAGCAGCTTGGGGGCGAGTGGGTTCGTGAATGAGCAGTTCTTC. Translation: CASSLGASGFVNEQFF.

This chain connects TRBV6-6 to TRBJ2-7; D is uncertain. V lost 3 bases, J lost 1 base, and 13 bases lay in between. This CDR3 comprises 15 residues. From germline, CDR1 is MNHNY and CDR2 SVGAGI (reference sequence). The CDR3 reads CASSYSKPLSYEQYF. The CDR3 DNA sequence: TGTGCCAGCAGTTATTCGAAGCCGTTGTCCTACGAGCAGTACTTC.

The rearrangement joins TRBV30 to TRBJ1-3; no clear D. The CDR3 covers 12 residues. The V gene lost 2 bases and the J gene lost 8 bases, with 10 bases spanning the gap. Germline assignment: CDR1 GTSNPN and CDR2 SVGIG (reference sequence). DNA for the CDR3: TGTGCCTGGAGTTCACAGAAGGACACCATATATTTT. It codes for CAWSSQKDTIYF.

The V and J genes are TRBV10-3 and TRBJ2-7; D is perhaps TRBD2 (5 bases). The V and J ends lost 10 bases and 2 bases respectively, with 9 bases between them. The germline V gene encodes CDR1 ENHRY and CDR2 SYGVKD. This CDR3 region has 11 residues. The CDR3: CATFGTYEQYF. CDR3 nucleotide sequence: TGTGCCACCTTCGGGACCTACGAGCAGTACTTC.

V usage is TRBV18 and J usage is TRBJ1-1, with D possibly TRBD1 on 5 matching bases. CDR3 length equals 14 residues. The V gene lost 6 bases and the J gene lost 0 bases, with 11 bases spanning the gap. CDR1 and CDR2 from the germline V gene are KGHSH and LQKENI. The CDR3 region is CASSLTAMNTEAFF. The CDR3 coding sequence is TGTGCCAGCTCCTTGACAGCTATGAACACTGAAGCTTTCTTT.

In its sample, this clone was seen once. The V and J genes are TRBV7-2 and TRBJ1-2, with 12 bases fitting TRBD1. Looked up from germline, CDR1 is SGHTA and CDR2 is FQGNSA. The length of the CDR3 is 16 residues. V gave up 0 bases and J gave up 7 bases; unmatched junction bases: 6. This CDR3 reads CASSLAGQGAFSGYTF. The CDR3, as DNA: TGTGCCAGCAGCTTAGCGGGACAGGGGGCCTTTTCTGGCTACACCTTC.